The T cell receptor beta chain under discussion was sequenced for a study of OX40 agonist ivuxolimab in advanced cancers. Whole-study context: The study treated patients with ivuxolimab, an agonistic anti-OX40 (CD134) antibody. Every 2 weeks, patients got intravenous ivuxolimab at one of six dose levels (0.01-10 mg/kg). Findings and caveats of the study: Nonresponders included some who also had low normalized T-cell clonal expansion.

Turning to this clone: The antigen remains unidentified.

Baseline, cycle 4 day 1, and cycle 7 day 1 were the blood sampling points. Method: immunoSEQ multiplex PCR; TCRdb's copy keeps in-frame clones and lacks some. The repertoire holds about 76,000 clones, with roughly 91% as singletons. Sequenced material: CD4+ or CD8+ T cells sorted from blood, taken in a trial of the OX40 agonist ivuxolimab. The receptor was isolated from an adult with an advanced solid tumor such as melanoma, head and neck, liver or kidney cancer.

As DNA, the CDR3 is TGTGCCAGTTCCTGGGAGGTGGATCAGCCCCAGCATTTT. It specifies CASSWEVDQPQHF. The V call is TRBV19, the J call TRBJ1-5; D remains ambiguous. The CDR3 covers 13 residues. Trimming removed 8 bases from V and 5 bases from J, with 13 bases in between. The germline CDR1 and CDR2 sequences are LNHDA and SQIVND (reference sequence).